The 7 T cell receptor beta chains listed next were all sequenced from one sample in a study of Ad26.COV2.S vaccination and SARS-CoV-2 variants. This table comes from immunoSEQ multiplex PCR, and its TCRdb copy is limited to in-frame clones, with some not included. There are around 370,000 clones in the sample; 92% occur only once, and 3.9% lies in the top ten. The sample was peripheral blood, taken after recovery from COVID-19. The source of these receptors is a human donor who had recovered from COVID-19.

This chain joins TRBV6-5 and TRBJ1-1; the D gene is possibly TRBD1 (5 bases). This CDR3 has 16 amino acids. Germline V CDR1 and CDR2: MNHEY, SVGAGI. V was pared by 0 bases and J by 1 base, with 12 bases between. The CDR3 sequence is CASSYSSNRWNTEAFF. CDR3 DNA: TGTGCCAGCAGTTACTCAAGTAACAGGTGGAACACTGAAGCTTTCTTT.

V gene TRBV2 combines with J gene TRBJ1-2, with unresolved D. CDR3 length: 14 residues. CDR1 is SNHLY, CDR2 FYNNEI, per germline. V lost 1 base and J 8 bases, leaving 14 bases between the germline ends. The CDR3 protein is CASSEDSGLSGYTF. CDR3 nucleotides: TGTGCCAGCAGTGAAGATAGTGGACTCAGCGGCTACACCTTC.

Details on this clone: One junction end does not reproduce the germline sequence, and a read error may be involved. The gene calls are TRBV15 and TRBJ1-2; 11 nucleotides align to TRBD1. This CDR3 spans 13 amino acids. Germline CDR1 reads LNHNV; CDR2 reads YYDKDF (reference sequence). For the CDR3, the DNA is TGTGCCACCAGCAGGGATTGGACAGGGGGCTTTAACTTC. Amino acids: CATSRDWTGGFNF.

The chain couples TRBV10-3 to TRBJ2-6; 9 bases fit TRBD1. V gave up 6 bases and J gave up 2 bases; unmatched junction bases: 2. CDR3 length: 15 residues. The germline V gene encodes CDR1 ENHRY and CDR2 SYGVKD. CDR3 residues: CAIRRTGAGANVLTF. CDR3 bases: TGTGCCATCAGAAGGACAGGGGCTGGGGCCAACGTCCTGACTTTC.

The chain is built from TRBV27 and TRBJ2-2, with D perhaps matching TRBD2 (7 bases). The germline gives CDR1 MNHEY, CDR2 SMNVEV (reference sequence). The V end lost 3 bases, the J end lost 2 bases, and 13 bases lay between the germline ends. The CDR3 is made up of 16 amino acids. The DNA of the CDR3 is TGTGCCAGCAGTTTTGGCGGGGGCTATAACACCGGGGAGCTGTTTTTT. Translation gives CASSFGGGYNTGELFF.

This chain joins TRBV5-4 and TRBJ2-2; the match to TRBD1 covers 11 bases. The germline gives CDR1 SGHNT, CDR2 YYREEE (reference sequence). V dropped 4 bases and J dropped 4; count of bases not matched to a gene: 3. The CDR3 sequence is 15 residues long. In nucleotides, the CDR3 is TGTGCCAGCAGCCTGGACAGGGGGCCCACCGGGGAGCTGTTTTTT. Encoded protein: CASSLDRGPTGELFF. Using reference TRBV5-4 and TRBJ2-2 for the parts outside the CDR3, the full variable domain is ETGVTQSPTHLIKTRGQQVTLRCSSQSGHNTVSWYQQALGQGPQFIFQYYREEENGRGNFPPRFSGLQFPNYSSELNVNALELDDSALYLCASSLDRGPTGELFFGEGSRLTVL.

DNA of the CDR3: TGTGCCAGCTCACGAATCCGCCGGGACTCATACACCGGGGAGCTGTTTTTT. Translation: CASSRIRRDSYTGELFF. The rearrangement uses TRBV18 and TRBJ2-2, with D perhaps matching TRBD2 (6 bases). This CDR3 region has 17 residues. Trimming removed 4 bases at V and 3 bases at J, with 18 bases between. Germline lookup yields CDR1 KGHSH and CDR2 LQKENI.